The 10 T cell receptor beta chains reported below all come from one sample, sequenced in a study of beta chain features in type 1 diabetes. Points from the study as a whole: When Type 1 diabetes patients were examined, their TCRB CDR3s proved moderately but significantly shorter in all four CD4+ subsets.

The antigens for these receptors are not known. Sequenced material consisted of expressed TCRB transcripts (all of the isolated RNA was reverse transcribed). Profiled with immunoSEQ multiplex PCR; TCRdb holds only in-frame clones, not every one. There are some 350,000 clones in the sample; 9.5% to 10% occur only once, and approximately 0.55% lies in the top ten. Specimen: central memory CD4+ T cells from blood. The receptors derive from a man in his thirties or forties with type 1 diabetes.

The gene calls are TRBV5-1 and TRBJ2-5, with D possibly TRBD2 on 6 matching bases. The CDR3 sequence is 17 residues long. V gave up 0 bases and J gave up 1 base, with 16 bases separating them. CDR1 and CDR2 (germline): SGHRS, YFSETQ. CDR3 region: CASSLALKGGGQETQYF. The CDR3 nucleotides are TGCGCCAGCAGCTTGGCTCTGAAGGGAGGAGGCCAAGAGACCCAGTACTTC.

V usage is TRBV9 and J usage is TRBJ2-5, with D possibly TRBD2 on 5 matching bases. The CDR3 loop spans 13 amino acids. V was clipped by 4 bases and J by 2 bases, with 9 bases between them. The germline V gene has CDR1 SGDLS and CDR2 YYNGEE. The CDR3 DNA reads TGTGCCAGCAGCAGAGCGGTACAAGAGACCCAGTACTTC. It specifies CASSRAVQETQYF.

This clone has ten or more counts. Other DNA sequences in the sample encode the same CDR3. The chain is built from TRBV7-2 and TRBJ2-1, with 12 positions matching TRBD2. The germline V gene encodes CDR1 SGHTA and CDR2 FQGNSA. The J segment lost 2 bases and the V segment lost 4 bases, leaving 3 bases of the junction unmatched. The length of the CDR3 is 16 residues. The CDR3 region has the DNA TGTGCCAGCAGCTCGCGGACTAGCGGGACCTACAATGAGCAGTTCTTC. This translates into CASSSRTSGTYNEQFF.

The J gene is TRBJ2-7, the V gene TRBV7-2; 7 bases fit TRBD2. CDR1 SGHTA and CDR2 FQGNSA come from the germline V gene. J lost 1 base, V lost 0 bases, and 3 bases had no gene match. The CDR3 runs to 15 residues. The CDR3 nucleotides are TGTGCCAGCAGCTTAGCTAGCGGGCATTCCTACGAGCAGTACTTC. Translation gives CASSLASGHSYEQYF.

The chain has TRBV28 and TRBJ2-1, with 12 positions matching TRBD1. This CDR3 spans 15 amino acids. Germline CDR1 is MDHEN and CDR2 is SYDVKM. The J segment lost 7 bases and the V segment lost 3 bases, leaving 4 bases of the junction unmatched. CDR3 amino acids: CASSFSGQGANEQFF. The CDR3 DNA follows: TGTGCCAGCAGTTTTTCGGGACAGGGGGCGAATGAGCAGTTCTTC.

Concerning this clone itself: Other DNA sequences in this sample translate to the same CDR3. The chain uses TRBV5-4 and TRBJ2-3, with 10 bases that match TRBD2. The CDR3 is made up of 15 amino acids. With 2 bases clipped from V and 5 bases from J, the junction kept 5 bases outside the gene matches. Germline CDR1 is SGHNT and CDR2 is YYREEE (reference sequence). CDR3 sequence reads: CASSFKLAGLDTQYF. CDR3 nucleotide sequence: TGTGCCAGCAGCTTTAAACTAGCGGGACTAGATACGCAGTATTTT.

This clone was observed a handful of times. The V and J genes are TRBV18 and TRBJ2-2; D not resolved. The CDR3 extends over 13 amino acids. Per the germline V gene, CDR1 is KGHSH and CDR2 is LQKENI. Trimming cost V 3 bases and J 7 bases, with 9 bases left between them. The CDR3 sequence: CASSPGPGGELFF. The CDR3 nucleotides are TGTGCCAGCTCACCGGGTCCCGGCGGGGAGCTGTTTTTT.

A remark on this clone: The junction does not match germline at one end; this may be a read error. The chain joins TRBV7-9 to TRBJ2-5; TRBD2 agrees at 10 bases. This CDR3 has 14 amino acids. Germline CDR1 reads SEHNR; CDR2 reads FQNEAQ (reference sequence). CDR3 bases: TGTGCCAGCAGCCTAGCGGGAGTAATGGAGACCCAGTACTTC. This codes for CASSLAGVMETQYF.

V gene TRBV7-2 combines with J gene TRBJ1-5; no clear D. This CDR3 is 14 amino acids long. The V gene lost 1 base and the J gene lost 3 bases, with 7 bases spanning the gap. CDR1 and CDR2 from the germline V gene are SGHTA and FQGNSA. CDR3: CASSLDGTNQPQHF. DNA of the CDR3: TGTGCCAGCAGCTTAGATGGTACCAATCAGCCCCAGCATTTT.

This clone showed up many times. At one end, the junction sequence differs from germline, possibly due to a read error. CDR3 DNA: TGCGCCAGCAGCTTGCTGCAGGGGAGCATAGATACGCAGTATTTT. Translated, it gives CASSLLQGSIDTQYF. The chain couples TRBV5-1 to TRBJ2-3; D is possibly TRBD1 (6 bases). Germline CDR1 reads SGHRS; CDR2 reads YFSETQ. CDR3 length: 15 amino acids.